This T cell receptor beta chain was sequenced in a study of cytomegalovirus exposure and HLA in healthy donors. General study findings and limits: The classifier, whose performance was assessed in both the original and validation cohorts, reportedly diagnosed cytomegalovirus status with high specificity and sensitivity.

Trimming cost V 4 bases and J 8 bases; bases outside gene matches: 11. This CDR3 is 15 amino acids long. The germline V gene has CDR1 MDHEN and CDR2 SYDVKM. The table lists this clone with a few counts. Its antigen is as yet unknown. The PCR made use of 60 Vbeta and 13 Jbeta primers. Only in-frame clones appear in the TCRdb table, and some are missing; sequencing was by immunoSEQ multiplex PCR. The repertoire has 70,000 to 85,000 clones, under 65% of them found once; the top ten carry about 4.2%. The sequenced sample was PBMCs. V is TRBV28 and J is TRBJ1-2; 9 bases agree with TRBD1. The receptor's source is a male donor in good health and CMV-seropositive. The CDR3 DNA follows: TGTGCCAGCAGTTCTCCGGGACAGGGTGGGGAGGGCTACACCTTC. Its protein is CASSSPGQGGEGYTF.